One sample yielded the 17 T cell receptor beta chains listed below, sequenced in a study of CD8 T cells in Susac syndrome. An input of roughly 0.5 to 1 ug of RNA was subjected to reverse transcription using random hexamers. TCRdb re-called the immunoSEQ multiplex PCR reads through MiXCR, storing one row per CDR3 protein. Of 210,000 or so distinct CDR3 sequences listed, approximately 94% are singletons. Input material: CD4+ T cells from PBMCs. The receptors come from a human donor with Susac syndrome.

The J gene is TRBJ1-1, the V gene TRBV20-1; D remains unclear. This CDR3 is 15 amino acids long. Germline CDR1 and CDR2: DFQATT and SNEGSKA (reference sequence). The ends were cut back, 3 bases at V and 2 bases at J, with 16 bases in the middle. The CDR3 DNA sequence: TGCAGTGCTAGGTTCCGGGGAGGCGGAAACACTGAAGCTTTCTTT. Protein: CSARFRGGGNTEAFF.

V and J are TRBV27 and TRBJ2-1; 12 nucleotides align to TRBD2. Germline V lookup: CDR1 MNHEY, CDR2 SMNVEV (reference sequence). V shed 5 bases, J shed 8 bases, and the junction held 10 bases outside the gene matches. CDR3 size: 16 residues. CDR3 residues: CASSPPGLAGGYEQFF. As DNA, the CDR3 is TGTGCCAGCAGTCCTCCGGGGCTAGCGGGGGGGTATGAGCAGTTCTTC.

The V call is TRBV3-1, the J call TRBJ1-4; D ambiguous. Germline V gives CDR1 LGHDT, CDR2 YNNKEL (reference sequence). This CDR3 is 15 amino acids long. V lost 8 bases and J lost 0, with 13 bases in between. In DNA, the CDR3 is TGTGCCAGCTCTCCCCTGGGAGCAACTAATGAAAAACTGTTTTTT. Its translation: CASSPLGATNEKLFF.

The V and J genes are TRBV20-1 and TRBJ1-5, with no clear D. V lost 1 base to trimming and J lost 6 bases, with 10 bases between them. The CDR3 is made up of 13 amino acids. Germline V lookup: CDR1 DFQATT, CDR2 SNEGSKA (reference sequence). This chain's CDR3 is CSARVGESQPQHF. The CDR3 coding sequence is TGCAGTGCTAGAGTTGGGGAAAGTCAGCCCCAGCATTTT.

V and J are TRBV6-5 and TRBJ1-2, with a tentative D call TRBD1 (5 bases). V was clipped by 8 bases and J by 4 bases, with 17 bases between them. The germline V gene has CDR1 MNHEY and CDR2 SVGAGI. The CDR3 contains 14 residues. The CDR3 loop reads CASHSPPGSYGYTF. The CDR3 DNA follows: TGTGCCAGCCACAGCCCCCCAGGGAGCTATGGCTACACCTTC.

Here the CDR3 DNA reads TGCAGTGCTAGGGACTATGGCTACACCTTC. Its translation: CSARDYGYTF. V is TRBV20-1 and J is TRBJ1-2; D is undetermined. The CDR3 loop spans 10 amino acids. V gave up 3 bases and J gave up 3 bases, with 2 bases separating them. In germline, CDR1 is DFQATT, CDR2 SNEGSKA (reference sequence).

The chain joins TRBV9 to TRBJ1-2; unclear D gene. In germline, CDR1 is SGDLS, CDR2 YYNGEE. CDR3 length: 19 amino acids. The V end lost 0 bases, the J end lost 5 bases, and 26 bases lay between the germline ends. CDR3 sequence: CASSVENESHLFSLYGYTF. In DNA form, the CDR3 reads TGTGCCAGCAGCGTAGAGAATGAGAGTCACCTGTTTTCCCTATATGGCTACACCTTC.

The chain has TRBV6-5 and TRBJ1-1; TRBD1 is a possible D gene (5 bases). Germline lookup yields CDR1 MNHEY and CDR2 SVGAGI. The CDR3 totals 14 residues. The ends were cut back, 4 bases at V and 3 bases at J, with 12 bases in the middle. This CDR3 is CASSFQGLDTEAFF. CDR3 nucleotide sequence: TGTGCCAGCAGTTTTCAGGGTTTGGACACTGAAGCTTTCTTT.

This clonotype showed up just once. This chain links TRBV4-2 with TRBJ2-2; D is possibly TRBD1 (6 bases). The germline V gene encodes CDR1 LGHNA and CDR2 YNFKEQ. Trimming took 8 bases from V and 0 from J, leaving 13 bases between them. This CDR3 has 15 amino acids. CDR3 region: CASSRQAANTGELFF. CDR3 bases: TGTGCCAGCTCGAGACAGGCAGCGAACACCGGGGAGCTGTTTTTT.

The J gene is TRBJ1-5, the V gene TRBV27, with D tentatively TRBD1 (6 bases). Between the trimmed V and J ends, which lost 0 bases and 2 bases, there was a span of 11 bases. CDR3 length: 16 amino acids. The germline gives CDR1 MNHEY, CDR2 SMNVEV (reference sequence). The CDR3: CASSLSYRQGNQPQHF. DNA of the CDR3: TGTGCCAGCAGTTTATCGTATCGACAGGGCAATCAGCCCCAGCATTTT.

The V call is TRBV20-1, the J call TRBJ1-2, with a possible D match to TRBD1 (5 bases). The V end was cut by 2 bases, the J end by 0 bases, with 10 bases between. CDR3 length: 14 residues. The germline gives CDR1 DFQATT, CDR2 SNEGSKA (reference sequence). The DNA of the CDR3 is TGCAGTGCTAGAAGGGGCAGCTCTAACTATGGCTACACCTTC. Translation gives CSARRGSSNYGYTF.

The genes are TRBV27 and TRBJ2-6; D ambiguous. The CDR3 sequence is 16 residues long. The germline V and J ends were trimmed by 2 bases and 0 bases, with 8 bases remaining between them. Germline V gene data show CDR1 as MNHEY and CDR2 as SMNVEV (reference sequence). Here the CDR3 reads CASSLPPGSGANVLTF. In DNA form, the CDR3 reads TGTGCCAGCAGTTTACCCCCCGGCTCTGGGGCCAACGTCCTGACTTTC.

This chain links TRBV6-2 or TRBV6-3 with TRBJ2-1, with 11 bases lining up with TRBD2. With V trimmed by 5 bases and J by 3 bases, 9 bases remained unmatched. This CDR3 has 17 residues. Germline V gene sequence: CDR1 MNHEY, CDR2 SVGEGT. CDR3 nucleotide sequence: TGTGCCAGCAGTCAAGGAAGACTAGCGGGGATCTACAATGAGCAGTTCTTC. This translates into CASSQGRLAGIYNEQFF.

This chain joins TRBV20-1 and TRBJ1-1; the D gene is possibly TRBD1 (5 bases). Between the trimmed V and J ends, which lost 5 bases and 1 base, there was a span of 11 bases. The germline V gene has CDR1 DFQATT and CDR2 SNEGSKA (reference sequence). This CDR3 comprises 13 residues. The CDR3 spells CSAALQGNTEAFF. CDR3 coding DNA: TGCAGTGCTGCGCTTCAGGGGAACACTGAAGCTTTCTTT.

This clonotype was recorded only once. V and J are TRBV9 and TRBJ2-5, with 10 bases fitting TRBD2. CDR3 length equals 18 residues. Trimming at V came to 0 bases and at J to 5 bases, leaving 13 bases not matched to a gene. From germline, CDR1 is SGDLS and CDR2 YYNGEE. The CDR3 sequence is CASSVGPSGGADGETQYF. In DNA form, the CDR3 reads TGTGCCAGCAGCGTAGGCCCCAGCGGGGGGGCTGACGGTGAGACCCAGTACTTC.

The rearrangement links TRBV28 to TRBJ1-1, with D possibly being TRBD1 (5 bases). Germline V gene lookup returns CDR1 MDHEN and CDR2 SYDVKM. V dropped 7 bases and J dropped 4 bases, with 13 bases sitting between them. The CDR3 is made up of 13 amino acids. This CDR3 is CASTLEGITEAFF. The DNA of the CDR3 is TGTGCCAGCACCCTTGAGGGGATCACTGAAGCTTTCTTT.

J is TRBJ2-5 and V is TRBV5-5; 10 bases match TRBD2. Germline CDR1 SGHKS, CDR2 YYEKEE (reference sequence). V was pared by 3 bases and J by 2 bases, with 7 bases of the junction left unmatched. The length of the CDR3 is 16 residues. Written as DNA, the CDR3 is TGTGCCAGCAGCTCAACAATAGCGGGGGGTCAAGAGACCCAGTACTTC. Amino acid sequence: CASSSTIAGGQETQYF.